These T cell receptor beta chains were read from a single sample in a study of yellow fever vaccine responses in identical twins. TCRdb processed the RT-PCR reads anew with MiXCR; each CDR3 protein has one entry. The sample gives about 5,000 distinct CDR3 sequences, 70% to 90% of which show up once; about 2% is in the top ten. The sample consisted of T cells from blood (PBMCs), unsorted or a sorted subset (not recorded which), taken before or after yellow fever vaccination (not recorded which). The receptors originated from a woman aged 18-29 years who received the yellow fever vaccine. The CDR3 runs from the conserved cysteine through the conserved F or W. The D gene is left open where the match is weak.

d_gene,j_gene,v_gene,CDR3aa
.,TRBJ1-2,TRBV29-1,CSVGRSGEGYTF
.,TRBJ2-5,TRBV5-6,CASSFHKETQYF
.,TRBJ2-7,TRBV7-6,CASSFAGENYEQYF
.,TRBJ2-7,TRBV11-2,CASSPTDPYEQYF
TRBD2,TRBJ2-5,TRBV29-1,CSVAPGLAAETQYF
.,TRBJ1-5,TRBV20-1,CSARDLKTNQPQHF
.,TRBJ2-2,TRBV11-1,CASSPSTGELFF
.,TRBJ2-3,TRBV13,CASDGHHTDTQYF
TRBD1,TRBJ2-7,TRBV5-1,CASATGQYYEQYF
TRBD1,TRBJ2-5,TRBV2,CASVWDRDQETQYF
.,TRBJ1-2,TRBV2,CASKASGYGYTF
TRBD1,TRBJ2-3,TRBV18,CASSPSLGQGPDTQYF
.,TRBJ2-7,TRBV5-4,CASSSRQTYEQYF
.,TRBJ2-7,TRBV29-1,CSVEVGGDEQYF
.,TRBJ1-5,TRBV4-1,CASSPVGYSNQPQHF
.,TRBJ2-1,TRBV30,CAWRGSANEQFF
.,TRBJ2-5,TRBV11-3,CASSSRLQETQYF
.,TRBJ2-2,TRBV29-1,CSVVPRPQTGELFF
.,TRBJ2-7,TRBV29-1,CSGGVTSYEQYF
TRBD1,TRBJ1-2,TRBV5-1,CASSSGQGWNGYTF
TRBD1,TRBJ1-5,TRBV3-1,CASSPGQGNQPQHF
TRBD1,TRBJ1-1,TRBV11-3,CASSLPPGQGSMNTEAFF
.,TRBJ2-1,TRBV10-3,CAIRPDGDNEQFF
TRBD2,TRBJ2-3,TRBV5-1,CASSGPSGIADTQYF
.,TRBJ2-1,TRBV12-5,CASGLGGNEQFF
.,TRBJ2-5,TRBV12-3/TRBV12-4,CASSLGGALQETQYF
.,TRBJ2-2,TRBV11-1,CASSSDRLSGELFF
TRBD1,TRBJ1-5,TRBV2,CASRGTGLNQPQHF
.,TRBJ1-6,TRBV12-3/TRBV12-4,CASRRDPSGSPLHF
TRBD2,TRBJ2-1,TRBV7-9,CASTPTSGGYYNEQFF
.,TRBJ2-1,TRBV11-1,CASSYMRGWEQFF
.,TRBJ2-1,TRBV29-1,CSVVVGVGEQFF
TRBD1,TRBJ1-1,TRBV5-1,CASSLEVNRGGNTEAFF
TRBD1,TRBJ2-2,TRBV7-9,CASSLTQGDTGELFF
.,TRBJ2-4,TRBV29-1,CSVAEIYAADGREDIQYF
.,TRBJ2-2,TRBV25-1,CASATSNGPGELFF
TRBD1,TRBJ1-5,TRBV20-1,CSARAVGGAQPQHF
TRBD2,TRBJ2-7,TRBV20-1,CSARSRTSGYEQYF
.,TRBJ2-2,TRBV2,CASSASGTGELFF
.,TRBJ2-1,TRBV6-6,CASSPGYEQFF
.,TRBJ2-7,TRBV28,CASSLGRVYEQYF
TRBD1,TRBJ2-1,TRBV15,CATSRVTSGTGKDEQFF
TRBD2,TRBJ2-3,TRBV5-1,CASSHKAGATDTQYF
TRBD2,TRBJ2-2,TRBV5-6,CASSRIAGATGELFF
TRBD1,TRBJ2-7,TRBV7-8,CASSLRDRGYEQYF
.,TRBJ2-2,TRBV27,CASSLSAGSTGELFF
.,TRBJ2-3,TRBV20-1,CSARDYLLAPDTQYF
.,TRBJ2-7,TRBV11-2,CASNPGRAGYEQYF
.,TRBJ2-7,TRBV5-4,CASRLTQGTYEQYF
.,TRBJ2-3,TRBV28,CASSWGGQPYRDTQYF
.,TRBJ2-7,TRBV7-9,CASSLPGSYEQYF
.,TRBJ1-2,TRBV4-1,CASSQDGVTGYGYTF